The 20 T cell receptor beta chains listed next were all sequenced from one sample in a study of post-analysis software for immune sequencing data. The study's findings and limits: Comparison of patients with controls showed five TRBV segments more frequent in patients, TRBV5-6, TRBV5-1 and TRBV20-1 among them.

The antigens for these receptors are not known. Each TCR beta cDNA library carried unique molecular identifiers. One entry per CDR3 protein results from TCRdb running MiXCR on the PCR reads. The sample comprises hundreds of thousands of distinct CDR3 sequences, less than 35% of which are singletons, and 0.55% to 0.65% rests with the top ten. The sequencing input was blood. These receptors were taken from a girl aged 10-17 years with multiple sclerosis.

This clonotype showed up just a few times. The V call is TRBV3-1, the J call TRBJ1-6, with unresolved D. This CDR3 has 12 residues. Germline-derived CDR1 and CDR2 are LGHDT and YNNKEL (reference sequence). V lost 3 bases and J 12 bases, leaving 9 bases between the germline ends. This chain's CDR3 is CASSQTTGPLHF. The CDR3 nucleotides read TGTGCCAGCAGCCAGACAACGGGACCCCTCCACTTT.

There are a few counts of this clonotype. This chain uses TRBV7-2 with TRBJ2-7; D is unclear. Trimming took 4 bases from V and 7 from J, leaving 11 bases between them. The germline gives CDR1 SGHTA, CDR2 FQGNSA. The CDR3 loop spans 12 amino acids. The CDR3 protein is CASSSLTREQYF. The CDR3 coding sequence is TGTGCCAGCAGCTCGCTAACCCGGGAGCAGTACTTC.

In regard to this clonotype: Likely a read error: the CDR3 ends without its conserved phenylalanine or tryptophan. The V gene is TRBV4-3, the J gene TRBJ1-2; D unclear. This CDR3 contains 15 residues. V shed 4 bases and J shed 6 bases, with 18 bases lying between them. CDR1 LGHNA and CDR2 YSLEER come from the germline V gene. The CDR3 is CASSPKVAVVHGYTG. The CDR3 nucleotides read TGCGCCAGCAGCCCTAAGGTGGCTGTCGTACATGGCTACACCGGC.

Comments on this clonotype: The junction does not match germline at one end; this may be a read error. The chain links TRBV6-1 to TRBJ1-1, with a possible D match to TRBD1 (5 bases). Germline V CDR1 and CDR2: MNHNS, SASEGT. This CDR3 contains 15 residues. The CDR3 DNA is TGTGACAGCAGTGACCCTGGTGAGGGGAGAACTGAAGCTTTCTTT. Translation: CDSSDPGEGRTEAFF.

This clonotype was found a few times. CDR3 residues: CSARGAGGPLETQYF. DNA for the CDR3: TGCAGTGCTAGAGGGGCGGGAGGGCCCTTAGAGACCCAGTACTTC. The chain uses TRBV20-1 and TRBJ2-5; 9 bases fit TRBD2. CDR3 length: 15 residues. V gave up 1 base and J gave up 4 bases; unmatched junction bases: 7. Germline assignment: CDR1 DFQATT and CDR2 SNEGSKA (reference sequence).

The chain carries TRBV10-2 and TRBJ2-3, with 9 bases lining up with TRBD2. The CDR3 spans 17 residues. J lost 8 bases, V lost 2 bases, and 14 bases had no gene match. Germline V CDR1 and CDR2: WSHSY, SAAADI. CDR3 coding DNA: TGCGCCAGCAGTGAGGCTAGCGGGGCAGGTCCCCGTGGTACGCAGTATTTT. Translation: CASSEASGAGPRGTQYF.

This clonotype was seen a few times. This CDR3 is CATSRRAADTQYF. Written as DNA, the CDR3 is TGTGCCACCAGCAGACGGGCAGCAGATACGCAGTATTTT. The V and J genes are TRBV15 and TRBJ2-3; D unclear. The germline V and J ends were trimmed by 2 bases and 4 bases, with 7 bases remaining between them. The CDR3 is made up of 13 amino acids. Germline loops: CDR1 LNHNV, CDR2 YYDKDF (reference sequence). Full variable domain (remainder filled in from reference TRBV15 and TRBJ2-3): DAMVIQNPRYQVTQFGKPVTLSCSQTLNHNVMYWYQQKSSQAPKLLFHYYDKDFNNEADTPDNFQSRRPNTSFCFLDIRSPGLGDTAMYLCATSRRAADTQYFGPGTRLTVL.

The chain carries TRBV12-3 or TRBV12-4 and TRBJ2-6; the D gene could be TRBD1 or TRBD2 (5 bases each). Trimming removed 2 bases from V and 0 bases from J, with 11 bases in between. CDR3 length: 17 residues. The CDR3 protein is CASSLSSGASGANVLTF. As DNA, the CDR3 is TGTGCCAGCAGTTTATCCTCCGGGGCCTCTGGGGCCAACGTCCTGACTTTC.

The chain uses TRBV11-2 and TRBJ2-3, with a tentative D call TRBD2 (6 bases). Germline CDR1 and CDR2: SGHAT and FQNNGV. This CDR3 is 18 amino acids long. Trimming took off 0 bases at V and 2 bases at J, with 18 bases between the two ends. The CDR3 spells CASSLDSRGRGTTDTQYF. The CDR3 region has the DNA TGTGCCAGCAGCTTAGACTCCCGTGGCCGGGGGACCACAGATACGCAGTATTTT.

This clonotype was detected a few times. The chain recombines TRBV7-2 with TRBJ2-5; 14 nucleotides agree with TRBD2. The CDR3 length is 17 residues. Germline V gene lookup returns CDR1 SGHTA and CDR2 FQGNSA. V shed 4 bases and J 1 base; nucleotides not matched to a gene: 5. CDR3 coding DNA: TGTGCCAGCAGCTCATGGGGACTAGCGGGAGCCCAAGAGACCCAGTACTTC. This codes for CASSSWGLAGAQETQYF.

The sample holds a few counts of this clonotype. The gene calls are TRBV5-1 and TRBJ2-1; 11 bases match TRBD2. This CDR3 has 17 residues. From germline, CDR1 is SGHRS and CDR2 YFSETQ. With V trimmed by 4 bases and J by 0 bases, 6 bases remained unmatched. The CDR3 DNA reads TGCGCCAGCAGCCTGGGACTAGCGGAAACCTCCTACAATGAGCAGTTCTTC. Protein sequence: CASSLGLAETSYNEQFF.

There are a few counts of this clonotype. The J gene is TRBJ2-7, the V gene TRBV7-2; D uncertain. This CDR3 spans 12 amino acids. Trimming cost V 1 base and J 6 bases, with 7 bases left between them. The germline V gene has CDR1 SGHTA and CDR2 FQGNSA. The CDR3 here is CASSLGISEQYF. In DNA, the CDR3 is TGTGCCAGCAGCTTAGGGATCTCCGAGCAGTACTTC. Full variable domain (rest looked up from reference TRBV7-2 and TRBJ2-7): GAGVSQSPSNKVTEKGKDVELRCDPISGHTALYWYRQSLGQGLEFLIYFQGNSAPDKSGLPSDRFSAERTGGSVSTLTIQRTQQEDSAVYLCASSLGISEQYFGPGTRLTVT.

The chain uses TRBV7-2 and TRBJ2-3; TRBD2 matches 7 bases. Germline CDR1 SGHTA, CDR2 FQGNSA. The CDR3 covers 19 residues. The V segment lost 5 bases and the J segment 2 bases; nucleotides outside the gene matches: 19. The DNA for the CDR3 is TGTGCCAGCAGCAAACGCACGTGGGGGGGTTGGACTTACACAGATACGCAGTATTTT. Translating gives CASSKRTWGGWTYTDTQYF.

Comments on this clonotype: A much larger clone lies one base from this, so it may be a read error. The rearrangement links TRBV7-2 to TRBJ2-7, with D possibly being TRBD2 (5 bases). V lost 1 base and J lost 10, with 14 bases in between. Germline CDR1 and CDR2: SGHTA and FQGNSA. There are 13 residues in the CDR3. The CDR3 bases are TGTGCCAGCAGCTTAGTCGGGGATGACACCCAGTACTTC. Protein product: CASSLVGDDTQYF.

J is TRBJ2-1 and V is TRBV24-1; D is possibly TRBD1 (5 bases). V was clipped by 6 bases and J by 9 bases, with 20 bases between them. Germline V gene sequence: CDR1 KGHDR, CDR2 SFDVKD. CDR3 length equals 15 residues. The CDR3 bases are TGTGCCACCAGTAATTCATCCGCAGGGATGGCTGAGCAGTTCTTC. Its protein product is CATSNSSAGMAEQFF.

This clonotype was detected many times. The rearrangement joins TRBV29-1 to TRBJ2-1; 8 nucleotides line up with TRBD1. This CDR3 comprises 12 residues. The germline V gene encodes CDR1 SQVTM and CDR2 ANQGSEA. Losses at the gene ends were 4 bases for V and 9 bases for J; bases not matched to a gene: 5. In nucleotides, the CDR3 is TGCAGCGTTGTCAGGGGGCGCGGTGAGCAGTTCTTC. Protein: CSVVRGRGEQFF.

This clonotype was seen more than once but under ten times. The chain employs TRBV6-1 and TRBJ2-2, with D unresolved. The CDR3 contains 15 residues. Germline V gene data show CDR1 as MNHNS and CDR2 as SASEGT. Trimming took off 8 bases at V and 0 bases at J, with 13 bases between the two ends. CDR3: CASRPRNANTGELFF. Written as DNA, the CDR3 is TGTGCCAGCCGGCCGAGAAATGCGAACACCGGGGAGCTGTTTTTT.

For this clonotype: One end of the junction is discordant with germline, which a read error may explain. The chain has TRBV5-1 and TRBJ1-1; D remains unclear. CDR1 and CDR2 (germline): SGHRS, YFSETQ. The CDR3 is 15 residues long. The CDR3 DNA follows: TGCGCCTGCAGCTCAATTCTCGGGGAGAGGCCTGAAGCTTTCTTT. Translating gives CACSSILGERPEAFF.

The CDR3 sequence: CASSSPSGTGGHGYTF. CDR3 sequence (DNA): TGTGCCAGCAGCTCCCCATCCGGGACAGGGGGGCATGGCTACACCTTC. This sequence joins TRBV7-9 and TRBJ1-2, with 11 bases matching TRBD1. Trimming removed 4 bases from V and 6 bases from J; junction bases left unmatched: 10. The CDR3 sequence is 16 residues long. Germline V gene data show CDR1 as SEHNR and CDR2 as FQNEAQ (reference sequence). The variable domain in full, with the rest retrieved from reference TRBV7-9 and TRBJ1-2, is DTGVSQNPRHKITKRGQNVTFRCDPISEHNRLYWYRQTLGQGPEFLTYFQNEAQLEKSRLLSDRFSAERPKGSFSTLEIQRTEQGDSAMYLCASSSPSGTGGHGYTFGSGTRLTVV.

This rearrangement joins TRBV6-1 to TRBJ1-5; D remains unclear. The germline CDR1 and CDR2 sequences are MNHNS and SASEGT. The CDR3 contains 14 residues. V was pared by 7 bases and J by 2 bases, with 12 bases between. CDR3 amino acids: CASTAGGGNQPQHF. For the CDR3, the DNA is TGTGCCAGCACTGCGGGCGGGGGCAATCAGCCCCAGCATTTT.